This entry lists 32 T cell receptor beta chains sequenced from one sample in a study of T cell changes during pregnancy in multiple sclerosis. Profiled with immunoSEQ multiplex PCR; TCRdb holds only in-frame clones, not every one. The sample has tens of thousands of clones, approximately 90% seen once. The sequenced sample was CD4+ T cells from peripheral blood mononuclear cells, obtained in the first trimester of pregnancy. These receptors were collected from a female donor with multiple sclerosis, enrolled in a pregnancy study.

This clone was detected only once. The V gene is TRBV11-3, the J gene TRBJ2-2; 13 nucleotides match TRBD2. With 5 bases clipped from V and 7 bases from J, the junction kept 4 bases outside the gene matches. The CDR3 spans 15 residues. Germline lookup yields CDR1 SGHNT and CDR2 YENEEA. The CDR3 region is CASSPGLAGDGELFF. The CDR3 DNA sequence: TGTGCCAGCAGCCCAGGACTAGCGGGGGACGGGGAGCTGTTTTTT.

The V and J genes are TRBV7-2 and TRBJ2-1; 8 positions agree with TRBD2. This CDR3 spans 16 amino acids. Trimming at V came to 1 base and at J to 0 bases, leaving 2 bases not matched to a gene. The germline gives CDR1 SGHTA, CDR2 FQGNSA. CDR3 sequence: CASSLEAGASYNEQFF. CDR3 bases: TGTGCCAGCAGCTTAGAAGCGGGGGCCTCCTACAATGAGCAGTTCTTC.

The chain has TRBV6-5 and TRBJ1-2; no definite D call. Trimming shortened V by 6 bases and J by 4 bases, and 12 bases separated the two germline ends. Germline CDR1 and CDR2: MNHEY and SVGAGI. The CDR3 is made up of 13 amino acids. Here the CDR3 reads CASRGPFFYGYTF. CDR3 nucleotides: TGTGCCAGCAGGGGCCCTTTTTTCTATGGCTACACCTTC.

The chain employs TRBV6-1 and TRBJ2-2; D is unresolved. V lost 6 bases and J 2 bases, leaving 4 bases between the germline ends. The germline gives CDR1 MNHNS, CDR2 SASEGT. The CDR3 extends over 12 amino acids. The CDR3 loop reads CASSPNTGELFF. For the CDR3, the DNA is TGTGCCAGCAGCCCTAACACCGGGGAGCTGTTTTTT.

This sequence joins TRBV5-1 and TRBJ1-1; D is ambiguous. The germline V and J ends were trimmed by 5 bases and 0 bases, with 11 bases remaining between them. This CDR3 spans 14 amino acids. The V gene's germline CDR1 is SGHRS and CDR2 YFSETQ. The CDR3 DNA sequence: TGCGCCAGCAGGGAACAGATCTTGAACACTGAAGCTTTCTTT. Its protein product is CASREQILNTEAFF. Full variable domain (remainder filled in from reference TRBV5-1 and TRBJ1-1): KAGVTQTPRYLIKTRGQQVTLSCSPISGHRSVSWYQQTPGQGLQFLFEYFSETQRNKGNFPGRFSGRQFSNSRSEMNVSTLELGDSALYLCASREQILNTEAFFGQGTRLTVV.

The chain carries TRBV5-1 and TRBJ2-7; D possibly corresponds to TRBD1 (6 bases). The CDR3 consists of 14 residues. V lost 0 bases, J lost 6 bases, and 13 bases lay in between. CDR1 and CDR2 from the germline V gene are SGHRS and YFSETQ. The CDR3 nucleotides are TGCGCCAGCAGCTTGGGTGCAGCGGACAGCGAGCAGTACTTC. It specifies CASSLGAADSEQYF.

Here the CDR3 DNA reads TGTGCCAGCAGTGGGACACCGCCTGCGCAGTATTTT. Its protein product is CASSGTPPAQYF. This chain uses TRBV2 with TRBJ2-3, with D possibly TRBD1 on 5 matching bases. Looked up from germline, CDR1 is SNHLY and CDR2 is FYNNEI. Deletions cut 4 bases from V and 10 bases from J, with 12 bases between. The CDR3 length is 12 residues.

The J gene is TRBJ2-3, the V gene TRBV9, with D possibly TRBD1 on 7 matching bases. With 5 bases removed from V and 1 base from J, the gap between germline ends came to 11 bases. The CDR3 extends over 14 amino acids. CDR1 and CDR2 (germline): SGDLS, YYNGEE. The CDR3 region is CASRGRGGTDTQYF. CDR3 nucleotides: TGTGCCAGCAGAGGCAGGGGGGGCACAGATACGCAGTATTTT.

V is TRBV5-1 and J is TRBJ2-7; possible D gene TRBD2, 5 bases. In germline, CDR1 is SGHRS, CDR2 YFSETQ. The length of the CDR3 is 16 residues. The V end was cut by 1 base, the J end by 1 base, with 15 bases between. CDR3 region: CASSLLGGGGSYEQYF. For the CDR3, the DNA is TGCGCCAGCAGCTTGTTAGGCGGCGGAGGATCCTACGAGCAGTACTTC. Based on the CDR3 plus reference TRBV5-1 and TRBJ2-7, the full variable domain is KAGVTQTPRYLIKTRGQQVTLSCSPISGHRSVSWYQQTPGQGLQFLFEYFSETQRNKGNFPGRFSGRQFSNSRSEMNVSTLELGDSALYLCASSLLGGGGSYEQYFGPGTRLTVT.

This clone was seen a few times. The chain employs TRBV5-6 and TRBJ1-6; 12 bases are shared with TRBD1. This CDR3 contains 16 residues. The junction had 4 bases not matched to a gene; V was cut back by 0 bases and J by 9 bases. Germline V CDR1 and CDR2: SGHDT, YYEEEE. The CDR3 nucleotides read TGTGCCAGCAGCTTGGGTGGGACAGGGGGCTCTTCACCCCTCCACTTT. As protein: CASSLGGTGGSSPLHF.

The chain carries TRBV9 and TRBJ1-3, with TRBD1 as a possible D gene (6 bases). Germline V gene data show CDR1 as SGDLS and CDR2 as YYNGEE. The CDR3 is made up of 17 amino acids. With 2 bases removed from V and 0 bases from J, the gap between germline ends came to 15 bases. This CDR3 is CASSVGHLHNSGNTIYF. In DNA, the CDR3 is TGTGCCAGCAGCGTGGGACACCTCCACAACTCTGGAAACACCATATATTTT.

The gene calls are TRBV29-1 and TRBJ1-5, with a possible D match to TRBD1 (6 bases). Germline V gene lookup returns CDR1 SQVTM and CDR2 ANQGSEA. V dropped 3 bases and J dropped 11 bases, with 11 bases sitting between them. The CDR3 spans 11 residues. As DNA, the CDR3 is TGCAGCGTTGAGCCACAGGGTTCCCAGCATTTT. As protein: CSVEPQGSQHF. Full variable domain (missing parts from reference TRBV29-1 and TRBJ1-5): SAVISQKPSRDICQRGTSLTIQCQVDSQVTMMFWYRQQPGQSLTLIATANQGSEATYESGFVIDKFPISRPNLTFSTLTVSNMSPEDSSIYLCSVEPQGSQHFGDGTRLSIL.

The genes are TRBV9 and TRBJ2-1; D not resolved. This CDR3 is built from 13 residues. The V gene's germline CDR1 is SGDLS and CDR2 YYNGEE. Trimming left V 2 bases short and J 6 bases short, with 9 bases between. Written as DNA, the CDR3 is TGTGCCAGCAGCGTGACCGGGTCCAATGAGCAGTTCTTC. Translation: CASSVTGSNEQFF.

This chain joins TRBV16 and TRBJ2-7; 7 bases are shared with TRBD1. Per germline, CDR1 KGHSY and CDR2 FQNENV. The length of the CDR3 is 14 residues. The junction had 6 bases not matched to a gene; V was cut back by 5 bases and J by 2 bases. The CDR3 sequence is CASSKLTGAYEQYF. CDR3 nucleotide sequence: TGTGCCAGCAGCAAACTAACAGGGGCCTACGAGCAGTACTTC.

This chain uses TRBV18 with TRBJ1-1; 7 bases fit TRBD1. The ends lost 2 bases at V and 4 bases at J; junction bases unmatched: 7. Germline values: CDR1 KGHSH, CDR2 LQKENI. The CDR3 runs 15 residues. This CDR3 is CASSPVTGIVTEAFF. Written as DNA, the CDR3 is TGTGCCAGCTCACCAGTGACAGGGATTGTCACTGAAGCTTTCTTT.

V is TRBV5-5 and J is TRBJ1-1, with 7 bases identical to TRBD1. Unmatched junction bases numbered 12, after V lost 4 bases and J lost 0 bases. This CDR3 region has 17 residues. Germline V gives CDR1 SGHKS, CDR2 YYEKEE (reference sequence). The CDR3 DNA reads TGTGCCAGCAGCCGTAACCCGGGACAGAGATTGAACACTGAAGCTTTCTTT. Amino acid sequence: CASSRNPGQRLNTEAFF.

The chain carries TRBV29-1 and TRBJ1-5, with 12 bases lining up with TRBD1. The V gene's germline CDR1 is SQVTM and CDR2 ANQGSEA. This CDR3 region has 14 residues. Unmatched junction bases numbered 5, after V lost 4 bases and J lost 7 bases. CDR3 sequence: CSVAGTGGEQPQHF. CDR3 sequence (DNA): TGCAGCGTTGCAGGGACAGGGGGCGAGCAGCCCCAGCATTTT.

The genes are TRBV4-2 and TRBJ2-3, with 10 bases that match TRBD2. The germline V gene has CDR1 LGHNA and CDR2 YNFKEQ. The CDR3 is made up of 16 amino acids. Trimming cost V 4 bases and J 1 base; bases outside gene matches: 5. CDR3 in DNA: TGTGCCAGCAGCCCCCTAGCGGGGGAACGCACAGATACGCAGTATTTT. Translated, it gives CASSPLAGERTDTQYF.

This chain connects TRBV20-1 to TRBJ1-2; the D is unclear. The CDR3 totals 11 residues. Trimming took 2 bases from V and 6 from J, leaving 7 bases between them. Germline V gives CDR1 DFQATT, CDR2 SNEGSKA (reference sequence). DNA for the CDR3: TGCAGTGCTAGACCCCCGGATGGCTACACCTTC. This encodes CSARPPDGYTF.

V is TRBV6-5 and J is TRBJ1-5, with D possibly being TRBD1 (6 bases). Germline V gives CDR1 MNHEY, CDR2 SVGAGI. The CDR3 spans 13 residues. V was cut by 2 bases and J by 4 bases, with 6 bases left in between. This chain's CDR3 is CASSYDRNQPQHF. The DNA for the CDR3 is TGTGCCAGCAGTTACGACAGGAATCAGCCCCAGCATTTT.

The V gene is TRBV19, the J gene TRBJ2-2, with a possible D match to TRBD2 (7 bases). Deletions cut 8 bases from V and 5 bases from J, with 18 bases between. CDR3 length: 15 amino acids. Germline values: CDR1 LNHDA, CDR2 SQIVND (reference sequence). CDR3 in amino acids: CASSHSGRGTGELFF. DNA of the CDR3: TGTGCCAGTTCCCACTCGGGGAGGGGGACCGGGGAGCTGTTTTTT.

The chain couples TRBV15 to TRBJ1-2; a possible D gene is TRBD1 (6 bases). Germline loops: CDR1 LNHNV, CDR2 YYDKDF (reference sequence). The CDR3 has 14 amino acids. Trimming removed 5 bases from V and 8 bases from J, with 18 bases in between. The CDR3 here is CATSVGAPDRGYTF. CDR3 sequence (DNA): TGTGCCACCAGCGTTGGGGCCCCCGACAGGGGCTACACCTTC.

The chain links TRBV15 to TRBJ1-5; D uncertain. The germline CDR1 and CDR2 sequences are LNHNV and YYDKDF (reference sequence). CDR3 size: 14 residues. Between the trimmed V and J ends, which lost 5 bases and 6 bases, there was a span of 14 bases. The chain's CDR3 is CATSPGRISQPQHF. The CDR3 region has the DNA TGTGCCACCAGCCCGGGGAGGATTAGTCAGCCCCAGCATTTT. Filled out from reference TRBV15 and TRBJ1-5, the complete variable domain reads DAMVIQNPRYQVTQFGKPVTLSCSQTLNHNVMYWYQQKSSQAPKLLFHYYDKDFNNEADTPDNFQSRRPNTSFCFLDIRSPGLGDTAMYLCATSPGRISQPQHFGDGTRLSIL.

This chain connects TRBV5-5 to TRBJ1-2; D gene ambiguous. This CDR3 is 14 amino acids long. Germline CDR1 SGHKS, CDR2 YYEKEE (reference sequence). Trimming pared 5 bases from V and 5 bases from J, leaving 16 bases between. The CDR3 sequence is CASRAGPVVYGYTF. DNA for the CDR3: TGTGCCAGCAGGGCTGGGCCTGTTGTGTATGGCTACACCTTC.

V usage is TRBV7-2 and J usage is TRBJ1-6, with D unresolved. This CDR3 region has 15 residues. The V end lost 6 bases, the J end lost 6 bases, and 15 bases lay between the germline ends. In germline, CDR1 is SGHTA, CDR2 FQGNSA. In nucleotides, the CDR3 is TGTGCCAGCAGTTCTCGCGGGTCCCCTAATTCACCCCTCCACTTT. Translating it yields CASSSRGSPNSPLHF.

The sample holds a few counts of this clone. The chain uses TRBV15 and TRBJ1-5; the D gene is possibly TRBD1 (6 bases). CDR1 LNHNV and CDR2 YYDKDF come from the germline V gene (reference sequence). The CDR3 is 18 residues long. The V gene lost 2 bases and the J gene lost 7 bases, with 24 bases spanning the gap. CDR3 region: CATSRRQVSEPVEQPQHF. DNA of the CDR3: TGTGCCACCAGCAGACGACAGGTTTCTGAACCGGTAGAGCAGCCCCAGCATTTT.

This clone was seen only once. J is TRBJ2-2 and V is TRBV9; 9 bases map to TRBD2. V was pared by 5 bases and J by 7 bases, with 9 bases of the junction left unmatched. The germline CDR1 and CDR2 sequences are SGDLS and YYNGEE. The CDR3 sequence is 15 residues long. The CDR3 bases are TGTGCCAGCAGTGGTGCGGGGGGGCCGCACGGGGAGCTGTTTTTT. Amino acids: CASSGAGGPHGELFF. Supplemented by reference TRBV9 and TRBJ2-2, the full variable domain reads DSGVTQTPKHLITATGQRVTLRCSPRSGDLSVYWYQQSLDQGLQFLIQYYNGEERAKGNILERFSAQQFPDLHSELNLSSLELGDSALYFCASSGAGGPHGELFFGEGSRLTVL.

This clone was recorded only once. The chain links TRBV30 to TRBJ1-5, with TRBD1 identical over 7 bases. V gave up 5 bases and J gave up 6 bases; unmatched junction bases: 7. CDR3 length equals 13 residues. Germline CDR1 and CDR2: GTSNPN and SVGIG (reference sequence). Written as DNA, the CDR3 is TGTGCCTGGGCAAACAGGGGAGGTCAGCCCCAGCATTTT. Its translation is CAWANRGGQPQHF. Drawing the rest from reference TRBV30 and TRBJ1-5, the complete variable domain is SQTIHQWPATLVQPVGSPLSLECTVEGTSNPNLYWYRQAAGRGLQLLFYSVGIGQISSEVPQNLSASRPQDRQFILSSKKLLLSDSGFYLCAWANRGGQPQHFGDGTRLSIL.

CDR3 in amino acids: CASSPRNRGGYEQYF. For the CDR3, the DNA is TGTGCCAGCAGCCCCCGAAACAGGGGGGGATACGAGCAGTACTTC. The chain employs TRBV7-9 and TRBJ2-7; D possibly corresponds to TRBD1 (8 bases). The CDR3 consists of 15 residues. CDR1 is SEHNR, CDR2 FQNEAQ, per germline (reference sequence). Trimming shortened V by 5 bases and J by 4 bases, and 18 bases separated the two germline ends. Full variable domain (rest looked up from reference TRBV7-9 and TRBJ2-7): DTGVSQNPRHKITKRGQNVTFRCDPISEHNRLYWYRQTLGQGPEFLTYFQNEAQLEKSRLLSDRFSAERPKGSFSTLEIQRTEQGDSAMYLCASSPRNRGGYEQYFGPGTRLTVT.

The J gene is TRBJ1-6, the V gene TRBV7-9; TRBD1 might be the D (5 bases). This CDR3 contains 15 residues. V was trimmed by 3 bases and J by 6 bases, leaving 12 bases between them. Germline CDR1 SEHNR, CDR2 FQNEAQ (reference sequence). CDR3 bases: TGTGCCAGCAGCTTGGCAGGGAGGCTTAATTCACCCCTCCACTTT. It specifies CASSLAGRLNSPLHF.

The chain is built from TRBV28 and TRBJ1-5; no reliable D call. Between the trimmed V and J ends, which lost 5 bases and 3 bases, there was a span of 5 bases. Germline V gives CDR1 MDHEN, CDR2 SYDVKM. CDR3 size: 12 residues. In DNA form, the CDR3 reads TGTGCCAGCAGTCGTTTCAATCAGCCCCAGCATTTT. Translation gives CASSRFNQPQHF. Using reference TRBV28 and TRBJ1-5 for the parts outside the CDR3, the full variable domain is DVKVTQSSRYLVKRTGEKVFLECVQDMDHENMFWYRQDPGLGLRLIYFSYDVKMKEKGDIPEGYSVSREKKERFSLILESASTNQTSMYLCASSRFNQPQHFGDGTRLSIL.

The DNA for the CDR3 is TGTGCCAGCAGTGACCAGGGACAGGGTTACGAGCAGTACTTC. Encoded protein: CASSDQGQGYEQYF. The chain is built from TRBV2 and TRBJ2-7; 9 bases are shared with TRBD1. Germline CDR1 is SNHLY and CDR2 is FYNNEI. The J segment lost 4 bases and the V segment lost 3 bases, leaving 4 bases of the junction unmatched. The CDR3 extends over 14 amino acids.